The 15 T cell receptor beta chains listed next were all sequenced from one sample in a study of Graves' ophthalmopathy and Graves' hyperthyroidism. Researchers took RNA transcripts and amplified TCR beta CDR3 regions from them. First-round RT-PCR with HTBI primers preceded a second-round multiplex PCR. TCRdb reprocessed the multiplex PCR reads via MiXCR and lists one record per CDR3 protein. Of some 250,000 distinct CDR3 sequences in the sample, around 50% were seen once. Sequenced sample: peripheral blood. These receptors originate from an adult man with Graves' ophthalmopathy.

The V call is TRBV5-6, the J call TRBJ1-1; the D is unclear. Trimming pared 3 bases from V and 4 bases from J, leaving 7 bases between. Germline CDR1 reads SGHDT; CDR2 reads YYEEEE. CDR3 length: 12 residues. The CDR3 here is CASSWGATEAFF. The CDR3, as DNA: TGTGCCAGCAGCTGGGGAGCCACTGAAGCTTTCTTT.

This clonotype was counted a few times. The chain carries TRBV4-2 and TRBJ1-2; D may be TRBD1 (6 bases). The germline V gene has CDR1 LGHNA and CDR2 YNFKEQ. V was trimmed by 1 base and J by 5 bases, leaving 11 bases between them. CDR3 length equals 14 residues. CDR3 nucleotide sequence: TGTGCCAGCAGCCAAGGAGGGACATATTATGGCTACACCTTC. Residues: CASSQGGTYYGYTF.

This clonotype was observed a handful of times. V gene TRBV24-1 combines with J gene TRBJ2-7, with 8 bases that match TRBD1. Losses at the gene ends were 3 bases for V and 4 bases for J; bases not matched to a gene: 4. Germline assignment: CDR1 KGHDR and CDR2 SFDVKD. This CDR3 comprises 14 residues. The CDR3 nucleotides read TGTGCCACCAGTGATACGACAGGGGCGTACGAGCAGTACTTC. Its protein is CATSDTTGAYEQYF.

This clonotype has only one observation. This rearrangement joins TRBV5-8 to TRBJ1-5; D is unresolved. CDR3 length equals 18 residues. V was cut by 2 bases and J by 0 bases, with 18 bases left in between. CDR1 is SGHTS, CDR2 YDEGEE, per germline. In nucleotides, the CDR3 is TGTGCCAGCAGCTTATCTTCGTCAAACCAGTATAGCAATCAGCCCCAGCATTTT. Translated, it gives CASSLSSSNQYSNQPQHF.

The table lists this clonotype with many counts. The V gene is TRBV24-1, the J gene TRBJ1-2; no definite D call. V dropped 5 bases and J dropped 4 bases, with 16 bases sitting between them. Germline V gives CDR1 KGHDR, CDR2 SFDVKD. The CDR3 is 15 amino acids. CDR3 sequence: CATSVADGKTYGYTF. In DNA, the CDR3 is TGTGCCACCAGTGTCGCGGACGGAAAAACCTATGGCTACACCTTC.

The chain couples TRBV28 to TRBJ2-5, with 10 bases aligning to TRBD1. Germline loops: CDR1 MDHEN, CDR2 SYDVKM. V shed 5 bases, J shed 5 bases, and the junction held 11 bases outside the gene matches. The CDR3 covers 16 residues. This chain's CDR3 is CASSHRDRGPRETQYF. The DNA for the CDR3 is TGTGCCAGCAGTCACCGGGACAGGGGACCCCGGGAGACCCAGTACTTC.

The gene calls are TRBV7-8 and TRBJ2-6, with D possibly being TRBD1 or TRBD2 (6 bases each). CDR3 length equals 18 residues. The ends were cut back, 4 bases at V and 0 bases at J, with 16 bases in the middle. Germline assignment: CDR1 SGHVS and CDR2 FQNEAQ. DNA of the CDR3: TGTGCCAGCAGCTCAGGAGGGGGGCCCGGCTCTGGGGCCAACGTCCTGACTTTC. This sequence encodes CASSSGGGPGSGANVLTF.

The V gene is TRBV29-1, the J gene TRBJ2-1; 8 nucleotides match TRBD2. Germline V gene lookup returns CDR1 SQVTM and CDR2 ANQGSEA. The length of the CDR3 is 14 residues. V was pared by 4 bases and J by 6 bases, with 8 bases of the junction left unmatched. DNA of the CDR3: TGCAGCGTTGGGCGGGGACTAGGGGGCAATGAGCAGTTCTTC. Protein sequence: CSVGRGLGGNEQFF.

This clonotype occurred a few times. This rearrangement joins TRBV14 to TRBJ1-1; D remains unclear. The ends were cut back, 0 bases at V and 0 bases at J, with 8 bases in the middle. Germline V gives CDR1 SGHDN, CDR2 FVKESK. The CDR3 sequence is 15 residues long. The CDR3 sequence is CASSQDTRLNTEAFF. CDR3 DNA sequence: TGTGCCAGCAGCCAAGATACCCGCTTGAACACTGAAGCTTTCTTT.

The V call is TRBV12-3 or TRBV12-4, the J call TRBJ2-7; D is unclear. Trimming pared 6 bases from V and 2 bases from J, leaving 5 bases between. The CDR3 loop spans 11 amino acids. CDR3 loop: CASRLTYEQYF. The DNA for the CDR3 is TGTGCCAGCAGGCTAACCTACGAGCAGTACTTC.

A note on this clonotype: At one end the junction does not follow the germline gene, possibly because of a read error. The chain has TRBV10-3 and TRBJ1-5, with 7 bases aligning to TRBD1. The length of the CDR3 is 14 residues. Germline V lookup: CDR1 ENHRY, CDR2 SYGVKD. Here the CDR3 DNA reads TGTGCCAGCAGTGGTAGGACAGGAGCAGAGCCCCAGCATTTT. It translates to CASSGRTGAEPQHF.

This clonotype was detected a few times. This chain uses TRBV12-3 or TRBV12-4 with TRBJ1-1; D remains unclear. The CDR3 totals 13 residues. Trimming removed 2 bases at V and 0 bases at J, with 4 bases between. The chain's CDR3 is CASSLKVNTEAFF. As DNA, the CDR3 is TGTGCCAGCAGTTTAAAGGTGAACACTGAAGCTTTCTTT.

The chain has TRBV24-1 and TRBJ2-3; 12 bases line up with TRBD2. The V segment lost 3 bases and the J segment 2 bases; nucleotides outside the gene matches: 5. This CDR3 region has 17 residues. Germline loops: CDR1 KGHDR, CDR2 SFDVKD. The CDR3 sequence is CATSDPSGRVSTDTQYF. DNA for the CDR3: TGTGCCACCAGTGATCCTAGCGGGAGGGTCTCCACAGATACGCAGTATTTT.

This clonotype was counted ten times or more. This chain joins TRBV10-3 and TRBJ1-2, with 9 bases identical to TRBD1. The CDR3 spans 16 residues. V lost 0 bases, J lost 5 bases, and 7 bases stayed unmatched. Germline assignment: CDR1 ENHRY and CDR2 SYGVKD. The CDR3 is CAISESWEQGAYGYTF. The CDR3 DNA follows: TGTGCCATCAGTGAGTCGTGGGAACAGGGGGCGTATGGCTACACCTTC.

This clonotype is a singleton in its sample. V and J are TRBV9 and TRBJ2-2, with 11 positions matching TRBD1. The CDR3 spans 15 residues. From germline, CDR1 is SGDLS and CDR2 YYNGEE. V lost 2 bases, J lost 7 bases, and 4 bases stayed unmatched. The CDR3 nucleotides read TGTGCCAGCAGCGTGGCCGGGACAGGGGGCGGGGAGCTGTTTTTT. Its translation: CASSVAGTGGGELFF.